Below are 10 T cell receptor beta chains sequenced from a single sample in a study of shared clonotypes between healthy human individuals. Clones were read by immunoSEQ multiplex PCR, and TCRdb kept only the in-frame ones, dropping some. The data show 490,000 or so clones, over 65% seen once. What was sequenced was PBMCs. The receptors were gathered from a woman aged 40 to 50 in good health. Some clones in this sample may be carry-over from other donors' samples.

The rearrangement joins TRBV6-1 to TRBJ1-1; D is unclear. V lost 0 bases, J lost 1 base, and 9 bases lay in between. CDR1 is MNHNS, CDR2 SASEGT, per germline. The CDR3 totals 15 residues. CDR3 in DNA: TGTGCCAGCAGTGAAGCGGTGGAGGGGAACACTGAAGCTTTCTTT. Protein product: CASSEAVEGNTEAFF.

The gene calls are TRBV11-2 and TRBJ2-3, with D hard to call. Germline CDR1 reads SGHAT; CDR2 reads FQNNGV. This CDR3 spans 11 amino acids. Between the trimmed V and J ends, which lost 4 bases and 6 bases, there was a span of 5 bases. CDR3 sequence reads: CASSSGDTQYF. CDR3 in DNA: TGTGCCAGCAGCTCCGGGGATACGCAGTATTTT.

In this sample, this clone turned up once. The genes are TRBV28 and TRBJ1-2, with D uncertain. CDR1 and CDR2 from the germline V gene are MDHEN and SYDVKM. The CDR3 has 15 amino acids. The ends were cut back, 0 bases at V and 4 bases at J, with 12 bases in the middle. The CDR3 is CASSLWAGNLYGYTF. DNA for the CDR3: TGTGCCAGCAGTTTATGGGCGGGGAACCTCTATGGCTACACCTTC.

The chain employs TRBV7-8 and TRBJ2-7; D possibly uses TRBD1 or TRBD2 (5 bases each). From germline, CDR1 is SGHVS and CDR2 FQNEAQ. CDR3 length equals 15 residues. V was cut by 1 base and J by 2 bases, with 12 bases left in between. The CDR3 coding sequence is TGTGCCAGCAGCTTAGTCGGGGCAGAAGCCTACGAGCAGTACTTC. It codes for CASSLVGAEAYEQYF.

A single count supports this clone. The genes are TRBV5-4 and TRBJ1-1; tentative D call: TRBD1 (5 bases). Trimming removed 1 base at V and 5 bases at J, with 18 bases between. CDR3 length equals 16 residues. Germline CDR1 SGHNT, CDR2 YYREEE (reference sequence). The DNA of the CDR3 is TGTGCCAGCAGCTTGTCAAGGCGTGGGGCTGGGACTGAAGCTTTCTTT. Translating gives CASSLSRRGAGTEAFF.

The V and J genes are TRBV5-1 and TRBJ2-3, with D perhaps matching TRBD1 (6 bases). Per germline, CDR1 SGHRS and CDR2 YFSETQ. Trimming left V 0 bases short and J 0 bases short, with 8 bases between. This CDR3 is built from 15 residues. The CDR3 bases are TGCGCCAGCAGCTTGGCCACAGGGAGCACAGATACGCAGTATTTT. It codes for CASSLATGSTDTQYF.

CDR3 DNA sequence: TGCAGCGTTGAAGGTCTAGATTACCCCCCCGGGGAGCTGTTTTTT. Residues: CSVEGLDYPPGELFF. The chain uses TRBV29-1 and TRBJ2-2; no reliable D call. Germline V CDR1 and CDR2: SQVTM, ANQGSEA. The CDR3 spans 15 residues. Trimming pared 1 base from V and 6 bases from J, leaving 15 bases between.

The chain recombines TRBV6-5 with TRBJ1-5; TRBD1 agrees at 8 bases. Germline values: CDR1 MNHEY, CDR2 SVGAGI. The CDR3 runs to 13 residues. Unmatched junction bases numbered 5, after V lost 6 bases and J lost 7 bases. CDR3 sequence: CASRGQAEQPQHF. DNA of the CDR3: TGTGCCAGCAGGGGACAGGCTGAGCAGCCCCAGCATTTT.

The V and J genes are TRBV5-1 and TRBJ1-1, with a possible D match to TRBD1 (5 bases). The ends were cut back, 1 base at V and 1 base at J, with 11 bases in the middle. This CDR3 comprises 15 residues. Germline V gives CDR1 SGHRS, CDR2 YFSETQ. The CDR3 loop is CASSLNGARNTEAFF. CDR3 bases: TGCGCCAGCAGCTTGAATGGGGCGCGGAACACTGAAGCTTTCTTT.

The chain is built from TRBV5-1 and TRBJ2-1; 11 bases are a match to TRBD2. The germline gives CDR1 SGHRS, CDR2 YFSETQ. The ends lost 4 bases at V and 8 bases at J; junction bases unmatched: 5. The CDR3 is made up of 14 amino acids. The CDR3 here is CASSLGLAGYEQFF. CDR3 nucleotides: TGCGCCAGCAGCCTCGGACTAGCGGGTTATGAGCAGTTCTTC.